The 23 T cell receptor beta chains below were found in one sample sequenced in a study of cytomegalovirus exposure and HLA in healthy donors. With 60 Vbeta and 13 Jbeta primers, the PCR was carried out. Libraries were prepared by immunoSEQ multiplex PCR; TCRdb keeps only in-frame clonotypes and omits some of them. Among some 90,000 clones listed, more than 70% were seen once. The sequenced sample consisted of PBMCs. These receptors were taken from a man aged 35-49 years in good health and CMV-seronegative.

This CDR3 is CASRPSGDYNEQFF. For the CDR3, the DNA is TGTGCCAGCAGACCTAGCGGGGACTACAATGAGCAGTTCTTC. V usage is TRBV27 and J usage is TRBJ2-1; 9 positions match TRBD2. Trimming cost V 6 bases and J 3 bases; bases outside gene matches: 3. This CDR3 has 14 residues. CDR1 and CDR2 (germline): MNHEY, SMNVEV (reference sequence).

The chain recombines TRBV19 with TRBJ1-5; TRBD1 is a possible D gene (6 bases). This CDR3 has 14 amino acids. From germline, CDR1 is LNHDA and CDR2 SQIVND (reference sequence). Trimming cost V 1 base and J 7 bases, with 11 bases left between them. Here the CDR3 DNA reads TGTGCCAGTAGTATAGTACAGGGCCGCCAGCCCCAGCATTTT. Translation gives CASSIVQGRQPQHF.

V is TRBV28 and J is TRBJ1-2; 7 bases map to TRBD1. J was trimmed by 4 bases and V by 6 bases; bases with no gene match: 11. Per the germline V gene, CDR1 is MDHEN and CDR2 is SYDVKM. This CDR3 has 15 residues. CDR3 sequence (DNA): TGTGCCAGCAGCCCGATGAGGGGGCAGGGCTATGGCTACACCTTC. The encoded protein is CASSPMRGQGYGYTF.

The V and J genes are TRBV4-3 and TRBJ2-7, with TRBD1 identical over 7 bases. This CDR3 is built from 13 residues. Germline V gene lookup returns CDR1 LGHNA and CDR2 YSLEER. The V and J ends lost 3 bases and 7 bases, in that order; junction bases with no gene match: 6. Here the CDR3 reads CASSQVTGREQYF. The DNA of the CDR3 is TGCGCCAGCAGCCAGGTGACAGGGCGGGAGCAGTACTTC.

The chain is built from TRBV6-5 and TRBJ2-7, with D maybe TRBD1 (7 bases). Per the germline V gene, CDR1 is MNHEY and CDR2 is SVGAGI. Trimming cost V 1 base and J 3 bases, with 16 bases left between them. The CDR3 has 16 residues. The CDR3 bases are TGTGCCAGCAGTTACTGGGGATCCAGGGGGGACTACGAGCAGTACTTC. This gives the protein CASSYWGSRGDYEQYF.

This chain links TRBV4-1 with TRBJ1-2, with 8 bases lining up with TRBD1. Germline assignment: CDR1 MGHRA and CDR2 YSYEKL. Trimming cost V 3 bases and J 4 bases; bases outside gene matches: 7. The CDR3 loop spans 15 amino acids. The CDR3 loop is CASSQAGTGLYGYTF. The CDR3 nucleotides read TGCGCCAGCAGCCAGGCCGGGACAGGCCTCTATGGCTACACCTTC.

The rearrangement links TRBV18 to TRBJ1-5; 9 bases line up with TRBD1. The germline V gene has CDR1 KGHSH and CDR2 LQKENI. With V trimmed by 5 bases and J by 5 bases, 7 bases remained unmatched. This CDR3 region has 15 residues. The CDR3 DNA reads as TGTGCCAGCTCAACCCGGACAGGGGAAGATCAGCCCCAGCATTTT. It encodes CASSTRTGEDQPQHF.

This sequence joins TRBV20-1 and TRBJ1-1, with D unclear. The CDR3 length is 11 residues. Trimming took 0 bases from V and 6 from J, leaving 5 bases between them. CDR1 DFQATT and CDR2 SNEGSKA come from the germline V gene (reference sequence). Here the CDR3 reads CSARDSPEAFF. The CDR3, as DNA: TGCAGTGCTAGAGACTCTCCTGAAGCTTTCTTT.

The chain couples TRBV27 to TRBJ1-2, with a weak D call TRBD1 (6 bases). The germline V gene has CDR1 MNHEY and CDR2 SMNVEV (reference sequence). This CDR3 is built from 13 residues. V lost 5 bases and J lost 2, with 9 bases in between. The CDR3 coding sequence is TGTGCCAGCAGTCGGGGGGGCAACTATGGCTACACCTTC. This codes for CASSRGGNYGYTF.

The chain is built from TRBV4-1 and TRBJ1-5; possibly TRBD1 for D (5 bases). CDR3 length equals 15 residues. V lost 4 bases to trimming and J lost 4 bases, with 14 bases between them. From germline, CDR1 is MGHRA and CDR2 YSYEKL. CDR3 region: CASSLETAENQPQHF. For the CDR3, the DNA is TGCGCCAGCAGCCTAGAGACAGCCGAGAATCAGCCCCAGCATTTT.

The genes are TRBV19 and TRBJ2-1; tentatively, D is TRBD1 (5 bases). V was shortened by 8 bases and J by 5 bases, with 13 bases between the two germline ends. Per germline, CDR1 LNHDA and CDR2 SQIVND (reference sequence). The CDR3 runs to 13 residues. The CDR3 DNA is TGTGCCAGTGGGATTGGGGCTAACAATGAGCAGTTCTTC. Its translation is CASGIGANNEQFF. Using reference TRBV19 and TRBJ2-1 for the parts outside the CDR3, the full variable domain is DGGITQSPKYLFRKEGQNVTLSCEQNLNHDAMYWYRQDPGQGLRLIYYSQIVNDFQKGDIAEGYSVSREKKESFPLTVTSAQKNPTAFYLCASGIGANNEQFFGPGTRLTVL.

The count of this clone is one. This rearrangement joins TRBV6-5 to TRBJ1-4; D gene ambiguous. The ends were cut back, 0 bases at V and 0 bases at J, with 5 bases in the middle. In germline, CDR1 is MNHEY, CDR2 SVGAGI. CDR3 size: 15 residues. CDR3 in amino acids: CASSYSAATNEKLFF. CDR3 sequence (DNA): TGTGCCAGCAGTTACTCGGCAGCAACTAATGAAAAACTGTTTTTT.

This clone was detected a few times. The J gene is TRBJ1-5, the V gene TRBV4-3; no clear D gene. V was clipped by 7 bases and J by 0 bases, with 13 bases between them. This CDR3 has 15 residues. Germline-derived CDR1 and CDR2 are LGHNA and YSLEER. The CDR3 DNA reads TGCGCCAGCACTACGAGCCTATATAGCAATCAGCCCCAGCATTTT. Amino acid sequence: CASTTSLYSNQPQHF.

The DNA of the CDR3 is TGTGCCATCAGTCAGGGCGGCGGGGAGCTGTTTTTT. Protein sequence: CAISQGGGELFF. This chain joins TRBV10-3 and TRBJ2-2; possible D gene TRBD1, 5 bases. Trimming shortened V by 5 bases and J by 7 bases, and 8 bases separated the two germline ends. This CDR3 is 12 amino acids long. Germline V gene data show CDR1 as ENHRY and CDR2 as SYGVKD.

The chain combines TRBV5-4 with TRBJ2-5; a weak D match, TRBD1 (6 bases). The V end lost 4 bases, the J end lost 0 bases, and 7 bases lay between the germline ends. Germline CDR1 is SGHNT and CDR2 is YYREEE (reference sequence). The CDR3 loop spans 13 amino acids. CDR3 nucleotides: TGTGCCAGCAGCCGACAGGACCAAGAGACCCAGTACTTC. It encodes CASSRQDQETQYF.

This chain's CDR3 is CAVGTGGSYEQYF. CDR3 bases: TGTGCCGTTGGGACAGGGGGCTCCTACGAGCAGTACTTC. This chain connects TRBV7-3 to TRBJ2-7; 11 bases map to TRBD1. CDR3 length: 13 amino acids. The germline gives CDR1 SGHTA, CDR2 FQGTGA. Germline trimming cut 11 bases from V and 0 bases from J; bases unmatched to any gene: 3. Combining the CDR3 with reference TRBV7-3 and TRBJ2-7 gives the whole variable domain GAGVSQTPSNKVTEKGKYVELRCDPISGHTALYWYRQSLGQGPEFLIYFQGTGAADDSGLPNDRFFAVRPEGSVSTLKIQRTERGDSAVYLCAVGTGGSYEQYFGPGTRLTVT.

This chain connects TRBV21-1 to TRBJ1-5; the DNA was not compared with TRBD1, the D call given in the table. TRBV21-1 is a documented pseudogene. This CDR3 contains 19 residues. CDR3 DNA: TGTGCCAGCAGCAAACGACCCACAGGCTACTTCTATAGCAATCAGCCCCAGCATTTT. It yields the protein CASSKRPTGYFYSNQPQHF.

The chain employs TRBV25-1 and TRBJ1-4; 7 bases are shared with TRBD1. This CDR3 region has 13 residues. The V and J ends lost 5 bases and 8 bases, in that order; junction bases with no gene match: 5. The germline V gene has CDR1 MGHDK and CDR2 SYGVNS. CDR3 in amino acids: CASSFSTGEKLFF. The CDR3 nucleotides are TGTGCCAGCAGTTTCTCGACAGGGGAAAAACTGTTTTTT.

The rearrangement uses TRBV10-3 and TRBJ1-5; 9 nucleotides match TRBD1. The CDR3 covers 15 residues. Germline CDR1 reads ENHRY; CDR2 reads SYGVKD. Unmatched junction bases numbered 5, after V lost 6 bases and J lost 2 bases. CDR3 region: CAISPGQGGNQPQHF. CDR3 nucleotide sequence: TGTGCCATCAGCCCGGGACAGGGTGGCAATCAGCCCCAGCATTTT.

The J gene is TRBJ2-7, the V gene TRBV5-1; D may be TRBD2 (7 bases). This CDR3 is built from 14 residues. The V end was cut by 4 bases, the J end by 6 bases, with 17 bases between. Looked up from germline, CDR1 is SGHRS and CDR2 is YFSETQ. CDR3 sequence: CASSTVGGGGEQYF. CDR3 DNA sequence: TGCGCCAGCAGCACCGTCGGGGGCGGGGGCGAGCAGTACTTC.

CDR3 residues: CASSLIGSRGAGGDDYTF. CDR3 nucleotides: TGTGCCAGCAGCTTAATAGGGAGCCGGGGGGCTGGAGGTGATGACTACACCTTC. The J gene is TRBJ1-2, the V gene TRBV11-2; D may be TRBD1 (6 bases). The CDR3 is 18 residues long. The ends were cut back, 2 bases at V and 10 bases at J, with 29 bases in the middle. Germline V gives CDR1 SGHAT, CDR2 FQNNGV.

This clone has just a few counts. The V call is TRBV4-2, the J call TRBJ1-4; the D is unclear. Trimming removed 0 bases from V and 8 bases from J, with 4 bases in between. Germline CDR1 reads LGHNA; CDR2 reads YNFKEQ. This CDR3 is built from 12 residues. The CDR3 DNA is TGTGCCAGCAGCCAAGAGGAGGAAAAACTGTTTTTT. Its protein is CASSQEEEKLFF.

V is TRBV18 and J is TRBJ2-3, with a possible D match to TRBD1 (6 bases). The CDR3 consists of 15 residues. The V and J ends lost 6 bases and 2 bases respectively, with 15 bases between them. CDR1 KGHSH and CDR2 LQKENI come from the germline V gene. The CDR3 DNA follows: TGTGCCAGCTCTCAGGACAGAACGTTCACAGATACGCAGTATTTT. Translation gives CASSQDRTFTDTQYF. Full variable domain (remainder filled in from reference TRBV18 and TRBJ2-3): NAGVMQNPRHLVRRRGQEARLRCSPMKGHSHVYWYRQLPEEGLKFMVYLQKENIIDESGMPKERFSAEFPKEGPSILRIQQVVRGDSAAYFCASSQDRTFTDTQYFGPGTRLTVL.